The rows below give T cell receptor beta chains drawn from one sample of a study of blood T cell repertoires in COVID-19. Clones were sequenced by immunoSEQ multiplex PCR, and TCRdb holds only the in-frame ones, with some missing. The sample records roughly 230,000 clones, around 80% being singletons. The source material was peripheral blood. Receptor source: a man aged 40-49 years with acute or convalescent COVID-19. Each CDR3 is given with its conserved first and last residue. D genes are given only for firm matches. Size is omitted from some rows. Given values are once, few, many or a class for expanded clones.

D gene	clone size	V gene	J gene	CDR3 protein	CDR3 DNA
NA	NA	TRBV5-6	TRBJ2-2	CASSPSRVLVTGELFF	TGTGCCAGCAGCCCCAGCCGGGTTTTGGTCACCGGGGAGCTGTTTTTT
NA	NA	TRBV25-1	TRBJ1-4	CASSSLATNEKLFF	TGTGCCAGCAGTAGTTTAGCAACTAATGAAAAACTGTTTTTT
TRBD1	NA	TRBV6-2/TRBV6-3	TRBJ1-3	CASSYVVGRQGKKTIYF	TGTGCCAGCAGTTATGTAGTTGGGAGACAGGGAAAAAAAACCATATATTTT
NA	NA	TRBV29-1	TRBJ1-2	CSVEDIIQLGYTF	TGCAGCGTTGAAGATATAATTCAGTTAGGCTACACCTTC
TRBD1	NA	TRBV5-4	TRBJ1-2	CASSSRDRGTYGYTF	TGTGCCAGCAGCTCGAGGGACAGGGGGACCTATGGCTACACCTTC
TRBD2	NA	TRBV11-3	TRBJ2-1	CASSPRRTSGDNEQFF	TGTGCCAGCAGCCCGAGACGGACTAGCGGGGACAATGAGCAGTTCTTC
NA	many	TRBV6-1	TRBJ2-3	CASSEGGGGHTDTQYF	TGTGCCAGCAGTGAAGGTGGAGGCGGGCACACAGATACGCAGTATTTT
TRBD2	NA	TRBV6-5	TRBJ2-7	CASSYSGRGEQYF	TGTGCCAGCAGTTACAGTGGGAGGGGCGAGCAGTACTTC
NA	NA	TRBV7-9	TRBJ1-3	CASREKGGSSGNTIYF	TGTGCCAGCAGAGAAAAGGGGGGGAGCTCTGGAAACACCATATATTTT
NA	NA	TRBV23-1	TRBJ1-1	CASSQSPGVTEAFF	TGCGCCAGCAGTCAATCCCCCGGGGTCACTGAAGCTTTCTTT
TRBD2	NA	TRBV9	TRBJ2-2	CASSVAPSGANTGELFF	TGTGCCAGCAGCGTAGCCCCTAGCGGGGCCAACACCGGGGAGCTGTTTTTT
TRBD1	NA	TRBV28	TRBJ2-7	CASSGVQGNEQYF	TGTGCCAGCAGTGGCGTACAGGGGAACGAGCAGTACTTC
NA	NA	TRBV19	TRBJ1-5	CASSIGQGWSDSNQPQHF	TGTGCCAGTAGTATAGGTCAGGGGTGGTCGGATAGCAATCAGCCCCAGCATTTT
NA	NA	TRBV11-2	TRBJ1-4	CASSLGGLGEKLFF	TGTGCCAGCAGCTTAGGAGGTCTCGGGGAAAAACTGTTTTTT
NA	NA	TRBV5-5	TRBJ1-5	CASSPLGGGVSNQPQHF	TGTGCCAGCAGCCCCTTGGGGGGGGGCGTAAGCAATCAGCCCCAGCATTTT
TRBD2	NA	TRBV10-1	TRBJ2-2	CASSEPTGTSGTFLGELFF	TGCGCCAGCAGTGAGCCCACCGGGACTAGCGGGACTTTTCTCGGGGAGCTGTTTTTT
TRBD1	NA	TRBV5-1	TRBJ1-2	CASSLDTGQSYYGYTF	TGCGCCAGCAGCTTGGATACGGGACAGTCGTACTATGGCTACACCTTC
TRBD1	NA	TRBV2	TRBJ1-1	CASGPPQGDTEAFF	TGTGCCAGCGGTCCCCCGCAGGGGGACACTGAAGCTTTCTTT
TRBD1	NA	TRBV27	TRBJ2-2	CASSRQGGAGELFF	TGTGCCAGCAGTCGACAGGGGGGAGCCGGGGAGCTGTTTTTT